This TCR beta chain came from a study of T cell changes during pregnancy in multiple sclerosis (dated by TCRdb to 2018 to 2020). With regard to the full study: In women with multiple sclerosis, the researchers looked at how the T cell repertoire shifted as pregnancy progressed.

The CDR3 runs 13 residues from the cysteine to the phenylalanine. Only the CDR3 portion is preserved as DNA: 39 bases, with reading frame beginning at the first base. The germline V gene provides CDR1 MNHNS and CDR2 SASEGT. The junction carries 20 bases between V and J, which are trimmed by 10 bases and 7 bases respectively. The library was made by the immunoSEQ multiplex PCR assay. TCRdb re-hosts the immuneACCESS table, in-frame sequences only. Its copies lack some clones; in the studies checked, an unresolved V gene accounts for under half of them, and the cause for the rest is not known. Across this sample there are tens of thousands of clones, with just over 90% seen only once. The ten most abundant clones make up 0.35% to 0.45% of the sample. With regard to this clone: Its antigen remains undetermined. No base quality values were provided; no much bigger clone lies one nucleotide off.

The receptor was isolated from a female donor in good health, enrolled as a control in a pregnancy study. Here the chain combines TRBV6-1 and TRBJ2-7, and TRBD1 may be the D gene, going by 6 matching bases. The sample in question was CD4+ T cells from peripheral blood mononuclear cells, obtained in the third trimester of pregnancy. The CDR3: CAIGTPGSWEQYF. The nucleotide sequence reads as follows: TGTGCCATCGGGACACCCGGTTCGTGGGAGCAGTACTTC.